Reported below is one TCR beta chain. The data stem from a study of cytomegalovirus exposure and HLA in healthy donors. Study as a whole: Earlier work reported 100 million or so unique TCR beta sequences from about 190 million T cells.

PCR was performed using 60 Vbeta and 13 Jbeta primers. The table came from immunoSEQ multiplex PCR; TCRdb's copy has only in-frame clones and leaves some out. The sample holds around 200,000 clones, 79% seen once. Germline V gene lookup returns CDR1 SGDLS and CDR2 YYNGEE. CDR3 size: 15 residues. The trim removed 3 bases at V and 5 bases at J, leaving 7 bases unmatched. V gene TRBV9 combines with J gene TRBJ2-5, with 10 bases aligning to TRBD2. Specimen: PBMCs. This sequence originates from a woman aged 50 to 60 in good health and CMV-seronegative. The chain's CDR3 is CASSAGTSVIETQYF. The CDR3 bases are TGTGCCAGCAGCGCGGGGACTAGCGTCATTGAGACCCAGTACTTC.